The 21 T cell receptor beta chains presented below share a single source sample, sequenced in a study of blood T cell repertoires in COVID-19. Data came from immunoSEQ multiplex PCR; TCRdb stores just in-frame clones and leaves some out. Among roughly 120,000 clones listed, around nine tenths were seen once. The sample was peripheral blood. Receptor source: a human donor with active COVID-19. The donor label of this sample is uncertain.

This chain uses TRBV18 with TRBJ1-2, with 7 bases lining up with TRBD1. V shed 2 bases and J 8 bases; nucleotides not matched to a gene: 8. The CDR3 runs to 14 residues. CDR1 and CDR2 (germline): KGHSH, LQKENI. CDR3 in DNA: TGTGCCAGCTCACCAAACCGACAGGGTGAAGGCTACACCTTC. This translates into CASSPNRQGEGYTF.

The chain is built from TRBV23-1 and TRBJ1-2; D uncertain. TRBV23-1 is reported as an ORF; its role is uncertain. V was clipped by 6 bases and J by 8 bases, with 13 bases between them. This CDR3 contains 12 residues. The chain's CDR3 is CASREGSPGYTF. CDR3 bases: TGCGCCAGCAGGGAGGGATCGCCCGGCTACACCTTC.

The table lists this clone with a count of one. This chain connects TRBV6-5 to TRBJ2-7, with D maybe TRBD2 (6 bases). Germline CDR1 MNHEY, CDR2 SVGAGI. This CDR3 contains 12 residues. V lost 8 bases, J lost 2 bases, and 10 bases lay in between. The DNA of the CDR3 is TGTGCCAGCGGGGGGTTGACCTACGAGCAGTACTTC. Translated: CASGGLTYEQYF.

The V gene is TRBV7-8, the J gene TRBJ2-5; the D is unclear. Germline CDR1 is SGHVS and CDR2 is FQNEAQ. The CDR3 totals 12 residues. V was shortened by 7 bases and J by 7 bases, with 13 bases between the two germline ends. The CDR3 DNA sequence: TGTGCCAGCACCAGTTCCTTTGGGACCCAGTACTTC. Protein sequence: CASTSSFGTQYF.

This chain connects TRBV14 to TRBJ2-7; tentatively, D is TRBD1 (5 bases). This CDR3 region has 16 residues. The V end lost 0 bases, the J end lost 5 bases, and 17 bases lay between the germline ends. The germline V gene encodes CDR1 SGHDN and CDR2 FVKESK. The CDR3 reads CASSQDRAGFTDEQYF. The CDR3 DNA reads as TGTGCCAGCAGCCAAGATCGGGCAGGGTTTACGGACGAGCAGTACTTC.

The rearrangement links TRBV11-2 to TRBJ2-7; D uncertain. Germline CDR1 and CDR2: SGHAT and FQNNGV. This CDR3 region has 13 residues. V was cut by 10 bases and J by 3 bases, with 16 bases left in between. CDR3 DNA sequence: TGTGCCATCCTAAGCCTAACAGACTACGAGCAGTACTTC. Translating gives CAILSLTDYEQYF.

The V and J genes are TRBV6-2 or TRBV6-3 and TRBJ2-1, with 7 bases fitting TRBD2. The CDR3 is 16 residues long. Trimming took 4 bases from V and 0 from J; bases not matched to a gene: 6. Germline CDR1 MNHEY, CDR2 SVGEGT. The CDR3 spells CASSSFVAGSYNEQFF. The CDR3 DNA reads as TGTGCCAGCAGTTCCTTCGTAGCGGGCTCCTACAATGAGCAGTTCTTC.

The rearrangement uses TRBV30 and TRBJ2-7; D gene unclear. V was cut by 0 bases and J by 4 bases, with 10 bases left in between. Germline lookup yields CDR1 GTSNPN and CDR2 SVGIG (reference sequence). This CDR3 spans 13 amino acids. The CDR3 loop reads CAWSVEHLYEQYF. The CDR3 DNA is TGTGCCTGGAGTGTAGAACATCTTTACGAGCAGTACTTC.

The J gene is TRBJ2-1, the V gene TRBV27; D is unclear. The V gene lost 6 bases and the J gene lost 4 bases, with 4 bases spanning the gap. Germline assignment: CDR1 MNHEY and CDR2 SMNVEV (reference sequence). The CDR3 extends over 11 amino acids. The CDR3 loop reads CASSNYNEQFF. CDR3 DNA: TGTGCCAGCAGCAATTACAATGAGCAGTTCTTC.

J is TRBJ2-1 and V is TRBV3-1 (or the pseudogene TRBV3-2); 7 bases map to TRBD2. The CDR3 consists of 17 residues. V was clipped by 4 bases and J by 6 bases; unmatched bases: 15. CDR1 and CDR2 (germline): LGHDT, YNNKEL (reference sequence). The CDR3 sequence: CASSRHQTGLVRNEQFF. The CDR3 DNA sequence: TGTGCCAGCAGCCGACACCAAACCGGACTAGTGCGCAATGAGCAGTTCTTC.

The chain is built from TRBV6-2 or TRBV6-3 and TRBJ2-1; no definite D call. Germline CDR1 is MNHEY and CDR2 is SVGEGT. The CDR3 has 13 residues. Between the trimmed V and J ends, which lost 5 bases and 10 bases, there was a span of 15 bases. The CDR3, as DNA: TGTGCCAGCAGTGGAGCGCTTCGACGGGAGCAGTTCTTC. Protein product: CASSGALRREQFF.

The J gene is TRBJ2-1, the V gene TRBV19; 15 bases map to TRBD2. Germline V gene data show CDR1 as LNHDA and CDR2 as SQIVND (reference sequence). This CDR3 is 16 amino acids long. V shed 6 bases, J shed 2 bases, and the junction held 2 bases outside the gene matches. CDR3 DNA: TGTGCCAGTAGGGGACTAGCGGGGGGACCCTACAATGAGCAGTTCTTC. This sequence encodes CASRGLAGGPYNEQFF.

The gene calls are TRBV6-5 and TRBJ1-1; weak D call: TRBD1 (6 bases). The germline V and J ends were trimmed by 6 bases and 6 bases, with 20 bases remaining between them. The CDR3 has 15 residues. Per the germline V gene, CDR1 is MNHEY and CDR2 is SVGAGI. The CDR3: CASSPGGAGVPEAFF. CDR3 nucleotide sequence: TGTGCCAGCAGCCCGGGTGGGGCAGGGGTGCCTGAAGCTTTCTTT.

This clone appeared once. J is TRBJ1-6 and V is TRBV3-1 (or the pseudogene TRBV3-2); 8 nucleotides match TRBD1. Trimming took 5 bases from V and 9 from J; bases not matched to a gene: 6. CDR1 LGHDT and CDR2 YNNKEL come from the germline V gene (reference sequence). The CDR3 has 14 amino acids. Here the CDR3 reads CASSYMDRVSPLHF. The CDR3 nucleotides read TGTGCCAGCAGCTATATGGACAGGGTTTCACCCCTCCACTTT.

The chain recombines TRBV19 with TRBJ2-7, with a tentative D call TRBD1 (7 bases). The V end was cut by 2 bases, the J end by 7 bases, with 15 bases between. Germline CDR1 is LNHDA and CDR2 is SQIVND (reference sequence). This CDR3 has 14 residues. CDR3 in amino acids: CASSIHRGGGEQYF. Here the CDR3 DNA reads TGTGCCAGTAGTATACACAGGGGAGGAGGTGAGCAGTACTTC. The variable domain in full, with the rest retrieved from reference TRBV19 and TRBJ2-7, is DGGITQSPKYLFRKEGQNVTLSCEQNLNHDAMYWYRQDPGQGLRLIYYSQIVNDFQKGDIAEGYSVSREKKESFPLTVTSAQKNPTAFYLCASSIHRGGGEQYFGPGTRLTVT.

This clone was detected only once. The chain uses TRBV5-1 and TRBJ2-7; D remains unclear. The CDR3 is 12 amino acids. Trimming pared 0 bases from V and 7 bases from J, leaving 8 bases between. Germline V gene data show CDR1 as SGHRS and CDR2 as YFSETQ. CDR3 loop: CASSLANGEQYF. For the CDR3, the DNA is TGCGCCAGCAGCTTGGCAAACGGGGAGCAGTACTTC. The full variable domain, rest sourced from reference TRBV5-1 and TRBJ2-7, is KAGVTQTPRYLIKTRGQQVTLSCSPISGHRSVSWYQQTPGQGLQFLFEYFSETQRNKGNFPGRFSGRQFSNSRSEMNVSTLELGDSALYLCASSLANGEQYFGPGTRLTVT.

This clone was counted a single time. The chain links TRBV6-5 to TRBJ1-1; a possible D gene is TRBD1 (6 bases). Trimming stripped 10 bases from V and 5 bases from J, with 14 bases between. The CDR3 loop spans 12 amino acids. The germline V gene has CDR1 MNHEY and CDR2 SVGAGI. The CDR3 is CATADRWTEAFF. As DNA, the CDR3 is TGTGCCACCGCTGACAGGTGGACTGAAGCTTTCTTT.

This clone has just a few counts. The V call is TRBV23-1, the J call TRBJ1-2, with 9 bases lining up with TRBD1. TRBV23-1 is known as an ORF, though its function is uncertain. The CDR3 consists of 16 residues. Trimming cost V 2 bases and J 5 bases; bases outside gene matches: 9. The CDR3 is CASSQALGQGIYGYTF. Written as DNA, the CDR3 is TGCGCCAGCAGTCAAGCTTTGGGACAGGGCATATATGGCTACACCTTC.

This CDR3 reads CASSIRTGDNSPLHF. As DNA, the CDR3 is TGTGCCAGTAGTATCCGGACGGGAGATAATTCACCCCTCCACTTT. The chain carries TRBV19 and TRBJ1-6; D is ambiguous. This CDR3 contains 15 residues. The ends were cut back, 3 bases at V and 5 bases at J, with 11 bases in the middle. CDR1 is LNHDA and CDR2 is SQIVND in the germline V gene (reference sequence).

The chain uses TRBV19 and TRBJ1-2; D is perhaps TRBD1 (5 bases). Trimming cost V 2 bases and J 8 bases, with 18 bases left between them. CDR1 is LNHDA and CDR2 is SQIVND in the germline V gene (reference sequence). The CDR3 runs to 15 residues. This CDR3 reads CASSIPERGLSGYTF. CDR3 coding DNA: TGTGCCAGTAGTATACCCGAACGGGGACTCTCCGGCTACACCTTC.

This clone was seen once. The chain couples TRBV12-3 or TRBV12-4 to TRBJ1-2; D gene uncertain. V was pared by 1 base and J by 8 bases, with 11 bases between. CDR3 length: 13 residues. CDR3 residues: CASSLGQQNGYTF. In DNA, the CDR3 is TGTGCCAGCAGTTTAGGCCAACAGAACGGCTACACCTTC.